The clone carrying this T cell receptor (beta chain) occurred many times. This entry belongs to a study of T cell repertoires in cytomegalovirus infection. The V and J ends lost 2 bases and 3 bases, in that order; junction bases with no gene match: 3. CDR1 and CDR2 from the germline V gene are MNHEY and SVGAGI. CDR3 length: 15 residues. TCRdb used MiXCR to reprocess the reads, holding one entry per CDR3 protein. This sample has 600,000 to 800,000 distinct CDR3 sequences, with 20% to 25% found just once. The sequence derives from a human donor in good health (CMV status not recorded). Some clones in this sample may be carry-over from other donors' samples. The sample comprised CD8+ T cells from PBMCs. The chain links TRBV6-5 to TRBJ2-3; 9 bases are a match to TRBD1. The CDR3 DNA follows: TGTGCCAGCAGTTACAAACAGGGGGCAACAGATACGCAGTATTTT. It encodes CASSYKQGATDTQYF.